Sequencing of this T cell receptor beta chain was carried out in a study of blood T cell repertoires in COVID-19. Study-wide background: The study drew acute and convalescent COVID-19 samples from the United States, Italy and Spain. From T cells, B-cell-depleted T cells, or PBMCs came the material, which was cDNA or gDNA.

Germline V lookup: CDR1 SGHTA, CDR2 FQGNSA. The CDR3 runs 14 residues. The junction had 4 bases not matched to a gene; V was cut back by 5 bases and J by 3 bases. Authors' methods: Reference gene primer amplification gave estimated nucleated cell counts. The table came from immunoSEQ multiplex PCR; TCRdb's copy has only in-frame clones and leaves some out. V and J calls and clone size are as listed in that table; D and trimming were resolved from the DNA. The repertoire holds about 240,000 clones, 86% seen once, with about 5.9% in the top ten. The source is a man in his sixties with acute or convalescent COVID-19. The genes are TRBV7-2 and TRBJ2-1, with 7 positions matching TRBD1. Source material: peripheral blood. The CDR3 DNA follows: TGTGCCAGCAGCAGGGACAGTTACTACAATGAGCAGTTCTTC. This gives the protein CASSRDSYYNEQFF.